This T cell receptor (beta chain) was recovered during a study of blood T cell repertoires in COVID-19 (dated by TCRdb to the early 2020s). For the study in its entirety: Collaborator samples came from the United States, Italy and Spain and covered acute and convalescent phases of COVID-19. The material from the prospective study consisted of cDNA or gDNA derived from T cells, B-cell-depleted T cells, or PBMCs. Subjects who had been exposed to COVID-19, were actively infected with it, or had recovered from it provided the deeply sampled blood TCRbeta repertoires that made up the dataset. A freely available public database, intended as a resource for researchers studying the immune response to SARS-CoV-2, is where the repertoires were released. Samples came from the ongoing ImmuneRACE study (first 160 participants) plus 1,254 subjects from 6 global collaborators. Nearly every sample came with metadata listing a de-identified subject ID, COVID-19 status, age in years and sex. Where available, HLA class I and class II types were taken from metadata supplied by the sample provider and were not determined by assay-based typing.

Overall study outcomes, separate from this receptor: Clinical and demographic metadata were provided uncurated, with the amount varying by source and participant.

As regards this clone: The antigen it binds to is not known. Base qualities are not provided; no much larger clone lies one nucleotide away.

Collaborating institutions collected whole blood in K2EDTA tubes following their own protocols. Collaborator samples were shipped for TCRbeta analysis as frozen whole blood, isolated PBMCs, or DNA extracted from either sample type. Trimming accounts for 6 bases at V and 3 bases at J, while the number of junction bases matched to no gene is 7. The CDR3 runs 14 residues from the cysteine to the phenylalanine. Only the CDR3 DNA stays, 42 bases, in frame from base 1. Sequences LNHDA (CDR1) and SQIVND (CDR2) are obtained from the germline V gene (reference sequence). The immunoSEQ Assay, a bias-controlled multiplex PCR, was used to amplify TCRbeta CDR3 regions from genomic DNA. Regarding the original processing steps: The number of nucleated cells in each sample was estimated from the amplification of reference gene primers within the assay. To quantify the absolute abundance of each unique TCRbeta CDR3 rearrangement, sequence reads were collapsed and filtered. For each sample, productive Simpson clonality was calculated by taking the square root of Simpson's diversity index across productive rearrangements. TCRdb provides this immuneACCESS table in a form limited to in-frame rearrangements. Some clones are lacking; in checked studies, under half of them reflect an unresolved V gene, and why the rest are absent is not known. V, J and clone size are taken as reported in that table, and D and trimming were inferred from the DNA itself. Counted in this sample were approximately 170,000 clones; about four fifths of them appeared once. The ten largest clones capture roughly 11% of the sample.

The sample consisted of peripheral blood. The sequence derives from a man between 65 and 85 years old with active or convalescent COVID-19. This chain joins TRBV19 to TRBJ2-7; TRBD1 lines up with 8 middle nucleotides. The CDR3 in this case is CASRPRTGSYEQYF. Read as DNA, the sequence is TGTGCCAGTAGGCCCCGGACAGGGAGCTACGAGCAGTACTTC. The variable domain in full, with residues beyond the CDR3 obtained from the reference TRBV19 and TRBJ2-7 genes, is DGGITQSPKYLFRKEGQNVTLSCEQNLNHDAMYWYRQDPGQGLRLIYYSQIVNDFQKGDIAEGYSVSREKKESFPLTVTSAQKNPTAFYLCASRPRTGSYEQYFGPGTRLTVT.